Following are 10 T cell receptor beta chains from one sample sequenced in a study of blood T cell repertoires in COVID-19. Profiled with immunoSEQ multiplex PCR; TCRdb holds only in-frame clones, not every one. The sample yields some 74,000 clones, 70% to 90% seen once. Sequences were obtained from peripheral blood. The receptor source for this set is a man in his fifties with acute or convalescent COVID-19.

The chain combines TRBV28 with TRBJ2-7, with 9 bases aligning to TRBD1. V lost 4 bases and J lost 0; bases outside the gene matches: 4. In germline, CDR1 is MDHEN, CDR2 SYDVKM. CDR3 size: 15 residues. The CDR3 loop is CASSSTGGSSYEQYF. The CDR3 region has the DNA TGTGCCAGCAGTTCGACAGGGGGGAGCTCCTACGAGCAGTACTTC. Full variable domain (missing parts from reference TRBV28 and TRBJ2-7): DVKVTQSSRYLVKRTGEKVFLECVQDMDHENMFWYRQDPGLGLRLIYFSYDVKMKEKGDIPEGYSVSREKKERFSLILESASTNQTSMYLCASSSTGGSSYEQYFGPGTRLTVT.

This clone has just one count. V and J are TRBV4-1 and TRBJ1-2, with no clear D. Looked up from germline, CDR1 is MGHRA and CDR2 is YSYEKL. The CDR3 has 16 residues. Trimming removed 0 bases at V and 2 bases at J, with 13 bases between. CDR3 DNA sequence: TGCGCCAGCAGCCAAGATTTTATTAGCCCAAACTATGGCTACACCTTC. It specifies CASSQDFISPNYGYTF.

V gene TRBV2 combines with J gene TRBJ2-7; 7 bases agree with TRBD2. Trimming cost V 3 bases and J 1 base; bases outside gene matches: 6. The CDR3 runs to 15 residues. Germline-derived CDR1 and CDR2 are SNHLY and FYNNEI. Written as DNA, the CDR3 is TGTGCCAGCAGTGAGGGGCGGGGGTATTCCTACGAGCAGTACTTC. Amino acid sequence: CASSEGRGYSYEQYF.

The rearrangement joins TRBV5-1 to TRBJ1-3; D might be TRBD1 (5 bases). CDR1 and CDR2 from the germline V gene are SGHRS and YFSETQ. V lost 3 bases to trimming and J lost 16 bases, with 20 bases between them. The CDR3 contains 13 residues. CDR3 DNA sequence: TGCGCCAGCAGCTACGAAACCGGGACTCAGCCCTATTTT. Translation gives CASSYETGTQPYF. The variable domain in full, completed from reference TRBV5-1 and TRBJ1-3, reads KAGVTQTPRYLIKTRGQQVTLSCSPISGHRSVSWYQQTPGQGLQFLFEYFSETQRNKGNFPGRFSGRQFSNSRSEMNVSTLELGDSALYLCASSYETGTQPYFGEGSWLTVV.

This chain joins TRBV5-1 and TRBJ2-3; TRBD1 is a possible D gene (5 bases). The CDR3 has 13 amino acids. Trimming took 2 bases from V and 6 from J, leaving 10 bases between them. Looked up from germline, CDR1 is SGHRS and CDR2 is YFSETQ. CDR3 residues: CASSFRRVDTQYF. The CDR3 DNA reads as TGCGCCAGCAGCTTTCGCAGGGTGGATACGCAGTATTTT.

CDR3 nucleotides: TGTGCCAGCTCACCAAAGGAGGGTGAGGGGAAGTTCTTC. Protein: CASSPKEGEGKFF. V gene TRBV18 combines with J gene TRBJ2-1, with a possible D match to TRBD2 (6 bases). Germline V gene lookup returns CDR1 KGHSH and CDR2 LQKENI. The CDR3 loop spans 13 amino acids. The V end lost 2 bases, the J end lost 14 bases, and 16 bases lay between the germline ends.

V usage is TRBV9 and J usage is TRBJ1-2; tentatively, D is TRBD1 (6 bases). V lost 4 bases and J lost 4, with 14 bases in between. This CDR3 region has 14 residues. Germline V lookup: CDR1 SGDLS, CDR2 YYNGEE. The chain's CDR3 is CASSPARGPYGYTF. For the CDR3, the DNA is TGTGCCAGCAGCCCAGCGCGGGGGCCCTATGGCTACACCTTC.

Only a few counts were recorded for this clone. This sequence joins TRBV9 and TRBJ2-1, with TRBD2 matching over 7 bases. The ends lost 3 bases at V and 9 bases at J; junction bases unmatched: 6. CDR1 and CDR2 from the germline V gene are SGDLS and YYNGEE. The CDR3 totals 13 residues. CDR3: CASSANSGLEQFF. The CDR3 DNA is TGTGCCAGCAGCGCAAATAGCGGGCTTGAGCAGTTCTTC.

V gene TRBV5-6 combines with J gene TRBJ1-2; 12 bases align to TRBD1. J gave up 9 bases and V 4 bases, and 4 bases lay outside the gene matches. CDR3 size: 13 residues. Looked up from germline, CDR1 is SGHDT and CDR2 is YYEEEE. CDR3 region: CASSIGTGGSYTF. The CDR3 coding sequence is TGTGCCAGCAGCATAGGGACAGGGGGCAGCTACACCTTC.

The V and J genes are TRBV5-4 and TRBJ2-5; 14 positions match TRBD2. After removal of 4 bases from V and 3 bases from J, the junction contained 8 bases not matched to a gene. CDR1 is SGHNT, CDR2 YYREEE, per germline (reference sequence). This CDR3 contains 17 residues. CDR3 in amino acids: CASSQGTSGGVKETQYF. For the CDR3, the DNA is TGTGCCAGCAGCCAAGGGACTAGCGGGGGAGTAAAAGAGACCCAGTACTTC.